This T cell receptor beta chain was sequenced for a study of T cell responses to AZD1222 COVID-19 vaccine. Concerning this clone itself: Its antigen is not identified.

Findings of the study overall: It should be noted that donors were predominantly white British and more often female, and clonal diversity was possibly underestimated. Spike-specific TCR breadth and depth went up after people got two AZD1222 doses. Spike-wide vaccine-associated CD4 TCRs dominated at 160-218 and 743-854.

Some clones are missing from TCRdb's copy, which holds only in-frame ones; the method was immunoSEQ multiplex PCR. This sample has about 140,000 clones, with over 90% found just once. The sample here was peripheral blood, taken on day 0 of MenACWY control vaccination. The sequence was obtained from an adult in good health.

CDR3 loop: CASSSQQTTYNEQFF. The CDR3 DNA reads as TGTGCCAGCAGTTCCCAGCAGACAACCTACAATGAGCAGTTCTTC. The chain joins TRBV6-2 or TRBV6-3 to TRBJ2-1; D gene uncertain. The germline V and J ends were trimmed by 4 bases and 2 bases, with 12 bases remaining between them. Germline V gene sequence: CDR1 MNHEY, CDR2 SVGEGT. The CDR3 runs 15 residues.